This passage covers 4 T cell receptor beta chains from one sample sequenced in a study of Ad26.COV2.S vaccination and SARS-CoV-2 variants. Measured with immunoSEQ multiplex PCR; TCRdb has only the in-frame clones, and not every one. This sample has approximately 350,000 clones, with roughly four fifths found just once. As to treatment: some 20 received Ad26.COV2.S at low or high dose, single or two shots; roughly five received placebo; per-sample allocation not given. Samples came from day 63 after the first vaccine or placebo injection. Material: peripheral blood, obtained in a trial of Ad26.COV2.S vaccine versus placebo. The receptors shown here come from a person aged 18-65 years who received the Ad26.COV2.S COVID-19 vaccine or a placebo.

The gene calls are TRBV9 and TRBJ1-4, with D unclear. V lost 3 bases to trimming and J lost 1 base, with 7 bases between them. This CDR3 contains 14 residues. CDR1 and CDR2 from the germline V gene are SGDLS and YYNGEE. CDR3 in DNA: TGTGCCAGCAGCGACGGGCGAACTAATGAAAAACTGTTTTTT. Translated: CASSDGRTNEKLFF.

The V call is TRBV19, the J call TRBJ2-5; 9 bases agree with TRBD2. V trimming: 3 bases; J trimming: 5 bases; junction bases outside the gene matches: 7. The CDR3 consists of 15 residues. Per the germline V gene, CDR1 is LNHDA and CDR2 is SQIVND (reference sequence). The CDR3 DNA follows: TGTGCCAGTAGTATTACCAGCGGGGGGCGGGAGACCCAGTACTTC. Amino acids: CASSITSGGRETQYF.

The V call is TRBV6-5, the J call TRBJ2-7; D could derive from TRBD1 or TRBD2 (5 bases each). The CDR3 loop spans 12 amino acids. Trimming cost V 0 bases and J 5 bases, with 5 bases left between them. Germline lookup yields CDR1 MNHEY and CDR2 SVGAGI. CDR3: CASSYSGDEQYF. In DNA, the CDR3 is TGTGCCAGCAGTTACTCGGGGGACGAGCAGTACTTC.

This chain uses TRBV7-9 with TRBJ2-1; possible D gene TRBD1, 6 bases. Germline CDR1 SEHNR, CDR2 FQNEAQ (reference sequence). The V end was cut by 6 bases, the J end by 9 bases, with 21 bases between. The CDR3 totals 15 residues. In DNA, the CDR3 is TGTGCCAGCAGTCTACAGACCACCGCCAGGGGTGAGCAGTTCTTC. This translates into CASSLQTTARGEQFF.